This T cell receptor beta chain was identified during a study of cytomegalovirus exposure and HLA in healthy donors. It was with 60 Vbeta and 13 Jbeta primers that the PCR ran. Original processing methods: Roughly 11 million shared chains were among around 80 million unique TCR beta chains counted in a later analysis. Produced via immunoSEQ multiplex PCR; TCRdb's table is partial and in-frame only. Clone size and the V and J calls come from that table; the DNA yielded D and trimming. This table has 120,000 or so clones, less than 80% appearing once. Regarding this clone: At one end, the junction sequence differs from germline, possibly due to a read error.

The CDR3 runs 12 residues. Germline V gene data show CDR1 as SGHDT and CDR2 as YYEEEE. Sequenced material: PBMCs. This chain joins TRBV5-6 and TRBJ2-7; perhaps TRBD2 as D (6 bases). The TCR originated in a woman between 45 and 65 years old in good health and CMV-seropositive. The CDR3 protein is CASGLPGEVLHF. DNA of the CDR3: TGTGCCAGCGGATTACCGGGGGAGGTACTTCACTTC.